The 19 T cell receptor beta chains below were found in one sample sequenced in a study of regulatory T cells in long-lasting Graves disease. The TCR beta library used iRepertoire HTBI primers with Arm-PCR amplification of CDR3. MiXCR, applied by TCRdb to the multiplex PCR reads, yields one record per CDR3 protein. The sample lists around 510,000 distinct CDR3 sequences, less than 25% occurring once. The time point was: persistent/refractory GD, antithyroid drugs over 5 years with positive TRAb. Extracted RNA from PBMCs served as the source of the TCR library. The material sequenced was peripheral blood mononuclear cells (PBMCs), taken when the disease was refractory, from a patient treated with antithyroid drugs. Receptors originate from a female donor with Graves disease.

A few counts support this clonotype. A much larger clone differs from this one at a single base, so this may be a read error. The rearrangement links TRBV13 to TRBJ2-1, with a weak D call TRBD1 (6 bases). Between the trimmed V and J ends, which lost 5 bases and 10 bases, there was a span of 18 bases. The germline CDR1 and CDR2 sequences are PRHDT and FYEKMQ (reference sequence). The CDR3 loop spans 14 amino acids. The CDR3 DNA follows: TGTGCCAGCAGCATAACAGGGAGTGGGTACGAGCAGTTCTTC. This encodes CASSITGSGYEQFF.

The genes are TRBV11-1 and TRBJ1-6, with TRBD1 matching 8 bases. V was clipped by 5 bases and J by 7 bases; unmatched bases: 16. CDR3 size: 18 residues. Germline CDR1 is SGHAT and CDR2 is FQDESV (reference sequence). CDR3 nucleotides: TGTGCCAGCAGCCCTCAGACACCAGACAGGGGCAAGAATTCACCCCTCCACTTT. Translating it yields CASSPQTPDRGKNSPLHF.

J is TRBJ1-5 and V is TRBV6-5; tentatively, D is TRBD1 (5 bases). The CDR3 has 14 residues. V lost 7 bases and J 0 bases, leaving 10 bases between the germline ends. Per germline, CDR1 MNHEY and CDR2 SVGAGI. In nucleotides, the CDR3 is TGTGCCAGCACAGGGACCTATAGCAATCAGCCCCAGCATTTT. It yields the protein CASTGTYSNQPQHF.

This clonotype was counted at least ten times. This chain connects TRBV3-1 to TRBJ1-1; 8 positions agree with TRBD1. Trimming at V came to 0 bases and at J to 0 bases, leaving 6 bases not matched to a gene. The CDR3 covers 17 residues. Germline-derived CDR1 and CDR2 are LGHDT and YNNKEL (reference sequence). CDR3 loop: CASSQDLGTGLNTEAFF. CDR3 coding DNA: TGTGCCAGCAGCCAAGATTTGGGGACAGGCTTGAACACTGAAGCTTTCTTT.

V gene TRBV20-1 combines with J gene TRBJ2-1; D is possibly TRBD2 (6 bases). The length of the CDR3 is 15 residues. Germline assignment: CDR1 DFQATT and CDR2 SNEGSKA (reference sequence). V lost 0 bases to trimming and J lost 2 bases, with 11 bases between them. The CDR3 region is CSARDAGSPYNEQFF. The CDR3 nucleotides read TGCAGTGCTAGAGATGCCGGGAGTCCCTACAATGAGCAGTTCTTC.

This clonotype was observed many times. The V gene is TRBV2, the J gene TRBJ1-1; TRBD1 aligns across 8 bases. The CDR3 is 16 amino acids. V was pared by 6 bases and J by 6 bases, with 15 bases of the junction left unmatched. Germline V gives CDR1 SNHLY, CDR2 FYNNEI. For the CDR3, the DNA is TGTGCCAGCAGGGGAATCCCGGGACAGGCCGGCGCTGAAGCTTTCTTT. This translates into CASRGIPGQAGAEAFF.

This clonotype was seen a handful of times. The CDR3: CAWSGARSYNEQFF. CDR3 sequence (DNA): TGTGCCTGGAGCGGGGCTAGATCCTACAATGAGCAGTTCTTC. The chain couples TRBV30 to TRBJ2-1, with D possibly being TRBD1 or TRBD2 (5 bases each). CDR1 GTSNPN and CDR2 SVGIG come from the germline V gene (reference sequence). Trimming left V 3 bases short and J 1 base short, with 10 bases between. The CDR3 has 14 amino acids.

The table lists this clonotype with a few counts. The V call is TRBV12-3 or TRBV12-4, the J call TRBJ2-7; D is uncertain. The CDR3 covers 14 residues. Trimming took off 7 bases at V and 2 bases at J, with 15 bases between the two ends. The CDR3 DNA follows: TGTGCCAGCACTCGTTCCGGCTACGCCTACGAGCAGTACTTC. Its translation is CASTRSGYAYEQYF.

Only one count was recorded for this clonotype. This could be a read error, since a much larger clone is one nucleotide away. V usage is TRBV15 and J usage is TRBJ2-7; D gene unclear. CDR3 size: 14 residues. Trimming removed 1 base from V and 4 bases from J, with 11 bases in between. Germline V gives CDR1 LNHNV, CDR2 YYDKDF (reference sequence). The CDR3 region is CATSRGRVPYEQYF. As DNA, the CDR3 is TGTGCCACCAGCAGAGGCCGGGTCCCATACGAGCAGTACTTC.

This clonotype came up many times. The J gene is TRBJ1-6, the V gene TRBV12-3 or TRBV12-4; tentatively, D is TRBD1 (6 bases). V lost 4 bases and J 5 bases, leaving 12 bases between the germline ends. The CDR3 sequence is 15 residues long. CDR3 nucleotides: TGTGCCAGCAGTTCGAACAGGGTGAATAATTCACCCCTCCACTTT. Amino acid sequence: CASSSNRVNNSPLHF.

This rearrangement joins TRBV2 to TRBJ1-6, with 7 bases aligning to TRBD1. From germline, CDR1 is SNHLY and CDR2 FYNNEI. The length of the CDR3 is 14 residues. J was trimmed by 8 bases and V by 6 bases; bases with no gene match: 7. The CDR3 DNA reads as TGTGCCAGCAGGGCGACAGGGTTGGATTCACCCCTCCACTTT. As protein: CASRATGLDSPLHF.

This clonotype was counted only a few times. Written as DNA, the CDR3 is TGTGCCAGCAGCTTAGCAACGGAGAACACCGGGGAGCTGTTTTTT. Protein product: CASSLATENTGELFF. This chain joins TRBV7-2 and TRBJ2-2, with D uncertain. Germline V gene data show CDR1 as SGHTA and CDR2 as FQGNSA. This CDR3 is built from 15 residues. Trimming removed 0 bases at V and 1 base at J, with 6 bases between.

CDR3 bases: TGCAGCGTTGGTGGGGGCCTAAACTACGAGCAGTACTTC. Its protein product is CSVGGGLNYEQYF. This chain uses TRBV29-1 with TRBJ2-7; D is perhaps TRBD1 (6 bases). Deletions cut 4 bases from V and 3 bases from J, with 13 bases between. The CDR3 contains 13 residues. Per germline, CDR1 SQVTM and CDR2 ANQGSEA.

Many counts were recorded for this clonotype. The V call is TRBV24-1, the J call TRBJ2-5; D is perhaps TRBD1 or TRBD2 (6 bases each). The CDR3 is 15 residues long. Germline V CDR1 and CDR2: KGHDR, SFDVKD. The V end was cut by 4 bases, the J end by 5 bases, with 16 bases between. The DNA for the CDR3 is TGTGCCACCAGTGAACAACAGGGACTGGGGGAGACCCAGTACTTC. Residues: CATSEQQGLGETQYF.

CDR3 in amino acids: CAWNVRSGGRTDTQYF. The DNA for the CDR3 is TGTGCCTGGAATGTACGGTCGGGAGGTAGAACAGATACGCAGTATTTT. The J gene is TRBJ2-3, the V gene TRBV30; TRBD2 agrees at 7 bases. Unmatched junction bases numbered 13, after V lost 4 bases and J lost 3 bases. The CDR3 contains 16 residues. Germline loops: CDR1 GTSNPN, CDR2 SVGIG (reference sequence). Drawing the rest from reference TRBV30 and TRBJ2-3, the complete variable domain is SQTIHQWPATLVQPVGSPLSLECTVEGTSNPNLYWYRQAAGRGLQLLFYSVGIGQISSEVPQNLSASRPQDRQFILSSKKLLLSDSGFYLCAWNVRSGGRTDTQYFGPGTRLTVL.

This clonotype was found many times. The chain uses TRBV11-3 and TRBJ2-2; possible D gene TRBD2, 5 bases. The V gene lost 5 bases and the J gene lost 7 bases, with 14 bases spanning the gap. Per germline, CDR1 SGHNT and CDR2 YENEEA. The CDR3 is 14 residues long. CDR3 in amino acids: CASSIREGSGELFF. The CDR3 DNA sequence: TGTGCCAGCAGCATAAGGGAAGGGAGCGGGGAGCTGTTTTTT. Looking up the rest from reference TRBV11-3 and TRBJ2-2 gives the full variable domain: EAGVVQSPRYKIIEKKQPVAFWCNPISGHNTLYWYLQNLGQGPELLIRYENEEAVDDSQLPKDRFSAERLKGVDSTLKIQPAELGDSAVYLCASSIREGSGELFFGEGSRLTVL.

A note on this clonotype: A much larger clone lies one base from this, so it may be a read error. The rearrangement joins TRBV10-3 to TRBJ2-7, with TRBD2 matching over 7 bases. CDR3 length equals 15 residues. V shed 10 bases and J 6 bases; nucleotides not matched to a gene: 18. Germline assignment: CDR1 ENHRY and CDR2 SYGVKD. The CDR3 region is CASTLRAGNICEQYF. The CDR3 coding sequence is TGTGCCAGCACCCTACGAGCGGGGAACATCTGCGAGCAGTACTTC.

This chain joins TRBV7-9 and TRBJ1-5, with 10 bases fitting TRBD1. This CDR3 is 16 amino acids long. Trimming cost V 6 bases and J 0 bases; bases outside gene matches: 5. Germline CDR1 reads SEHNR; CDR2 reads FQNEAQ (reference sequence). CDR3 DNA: TGTGCCAGCAGTCTGGGACAGGGGCTTAGCAATCAGCCCCAGCATTTT. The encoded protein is CASSLGQGLSNQPQHF. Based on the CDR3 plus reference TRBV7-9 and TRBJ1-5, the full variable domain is DTGVSQNPRHKITKRGQNVTFRCDPISEHNRLYWYRQTLGQGPEFLTYFQNEAQLEKSRLLSDRFSAERPKGSFSTLEIQRTEQGDSAMYLCASSLGQGLSNQPQHFGDGTRLSIL.

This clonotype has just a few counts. Written as DNA, the CDR3 is TGCGCCAGCGGGGACAAGCCCTCCTACGAGCAGTACTTC. This translates into CASGDKPSYEQYF. V and J are TRBV10-2 and TRBJ2-7; D perhaps matches TRBD1 (6 bases). The CDR3 has 13 amino acids. The ends were cut back, 8 bases at V and 0 bases at J, with 11 bases in the middle. CDR1 and CDR2 from the germline V gene are WSHSY and SAAADI.